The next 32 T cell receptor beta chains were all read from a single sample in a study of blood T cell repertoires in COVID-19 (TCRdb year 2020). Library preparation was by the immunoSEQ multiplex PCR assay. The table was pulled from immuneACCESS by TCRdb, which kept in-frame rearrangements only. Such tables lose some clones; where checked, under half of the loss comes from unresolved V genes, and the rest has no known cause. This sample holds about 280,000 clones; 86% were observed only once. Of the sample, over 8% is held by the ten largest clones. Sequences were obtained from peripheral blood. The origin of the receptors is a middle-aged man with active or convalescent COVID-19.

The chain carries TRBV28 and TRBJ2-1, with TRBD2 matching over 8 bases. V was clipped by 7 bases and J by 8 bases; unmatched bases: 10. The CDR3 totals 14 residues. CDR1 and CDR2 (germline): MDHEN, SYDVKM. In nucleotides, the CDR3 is TGTGCCAGCAATCCCCTAGCGGGTCCGTATGAGCAGTTCTTC. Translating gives CASNPLAGPYEQFF.

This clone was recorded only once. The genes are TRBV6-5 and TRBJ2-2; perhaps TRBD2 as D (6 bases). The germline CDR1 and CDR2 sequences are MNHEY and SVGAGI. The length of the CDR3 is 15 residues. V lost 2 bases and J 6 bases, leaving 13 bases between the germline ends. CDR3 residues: CASSYNPGGAGELFF. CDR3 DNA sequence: TGTGCCAGCAGTTACAACCCAGGAGGGGCCGGGGAGCTGTTTTTT.

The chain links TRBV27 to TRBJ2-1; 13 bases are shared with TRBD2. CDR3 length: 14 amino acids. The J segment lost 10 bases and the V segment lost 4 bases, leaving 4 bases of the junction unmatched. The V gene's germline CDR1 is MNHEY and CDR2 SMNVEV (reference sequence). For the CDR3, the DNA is TGTGCCAGCAGTTCGGGACTAGCGGGGTGGGAGCAGTTCTTC. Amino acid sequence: CASSSGLAGWEQFF.

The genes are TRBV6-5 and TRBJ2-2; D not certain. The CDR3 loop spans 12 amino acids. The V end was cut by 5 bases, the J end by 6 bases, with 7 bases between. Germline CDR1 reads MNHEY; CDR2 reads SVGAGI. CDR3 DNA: TGTGCCAGCAGTCCCCCCGCCGGGGAGCTGTTTTTT. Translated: CASSPPAGELFF.

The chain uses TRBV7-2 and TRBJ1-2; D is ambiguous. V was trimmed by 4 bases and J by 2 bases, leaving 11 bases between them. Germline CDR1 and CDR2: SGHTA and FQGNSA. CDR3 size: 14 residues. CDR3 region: CASSSGAGNYGYTF. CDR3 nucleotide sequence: TGTGCCAGCAGCTCTGGTGCGGGGAACTATGGCTACACCTTC. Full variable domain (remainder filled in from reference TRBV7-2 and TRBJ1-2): GAGVSQSPSNKVTEKGKDVELRCDPISGHTALYWYRQSLGQGLEFLIYFQGNSAPDKSGLPSDRFSAERTGGSVSTLTIQRTQQEDSAVYLCASSSGAGNYGYTFGSGTRLTVV.

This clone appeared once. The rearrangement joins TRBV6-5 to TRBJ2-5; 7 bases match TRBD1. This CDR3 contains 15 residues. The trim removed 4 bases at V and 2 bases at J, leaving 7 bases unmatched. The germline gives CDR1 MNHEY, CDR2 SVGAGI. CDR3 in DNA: TGTGCCAGCAGTTCTGGACAGGCTGGGCAAGAGACCCAGTACTTC. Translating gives CASSSGQAGQETQYF.

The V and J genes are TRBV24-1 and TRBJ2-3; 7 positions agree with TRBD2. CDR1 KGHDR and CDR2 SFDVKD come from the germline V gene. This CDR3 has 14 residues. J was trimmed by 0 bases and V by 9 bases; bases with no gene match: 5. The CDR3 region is CATGTSASTDTQYF. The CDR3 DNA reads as TGTGCCACCGGAACTAGCGCTAGCACAGATACGCAGTATTTT.

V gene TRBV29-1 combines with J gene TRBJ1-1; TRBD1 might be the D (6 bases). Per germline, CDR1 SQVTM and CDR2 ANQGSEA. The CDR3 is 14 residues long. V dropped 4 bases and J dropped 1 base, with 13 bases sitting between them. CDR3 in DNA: TGCAGCGTTGGTGGGGGGGCAGGGAACACTGAAGCTTTCTTT. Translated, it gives CSVGGGAGNTEAFF.

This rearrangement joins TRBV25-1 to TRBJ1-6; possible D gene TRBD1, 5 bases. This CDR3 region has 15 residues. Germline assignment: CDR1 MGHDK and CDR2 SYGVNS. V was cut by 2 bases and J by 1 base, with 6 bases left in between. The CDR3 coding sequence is TGTGCCAGCAGTGAAAGGGGTTCCTATAATTCACCCCTCCACTTT. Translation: CASSERGSYNSPLHF.

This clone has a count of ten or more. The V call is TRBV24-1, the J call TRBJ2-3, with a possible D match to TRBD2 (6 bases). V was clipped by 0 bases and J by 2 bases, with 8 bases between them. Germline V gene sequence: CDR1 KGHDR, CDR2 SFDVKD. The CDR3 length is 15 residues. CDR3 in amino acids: CATSDLRGTTDTQYF. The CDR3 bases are TGTGCCACCAGTGATTTGCGCGGGACCACAGATACGCAGTATTTT.

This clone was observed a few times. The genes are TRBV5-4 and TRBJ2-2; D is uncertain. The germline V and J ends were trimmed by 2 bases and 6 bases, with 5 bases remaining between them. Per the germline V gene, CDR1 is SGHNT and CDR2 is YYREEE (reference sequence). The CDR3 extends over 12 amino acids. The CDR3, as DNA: TGTGCCAGCAGCTTTTATGCCGGGGAGCTGTTTTTT. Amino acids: CASSFYAGELFF.

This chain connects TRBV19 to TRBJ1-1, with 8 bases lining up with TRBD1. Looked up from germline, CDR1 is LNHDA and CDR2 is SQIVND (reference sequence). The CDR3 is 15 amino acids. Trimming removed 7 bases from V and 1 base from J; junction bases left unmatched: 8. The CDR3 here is CASKATGTGNTEAFF. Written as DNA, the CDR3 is TGTGCCAGTAAGGCAACCGGGACAGGGAACACTGAAGCTTTCTTT. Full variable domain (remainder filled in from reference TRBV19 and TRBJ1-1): DGGITQSPKYLFRKEGQNVTLSCEQNLNHDAMYWYRQDPGQGLRLIYYSQIVNDFQKGDIAEGYSVSREKKESFPLTVTSAQKNPTAFYLCASKATGTGNTEAFFGQGTRLTVV.

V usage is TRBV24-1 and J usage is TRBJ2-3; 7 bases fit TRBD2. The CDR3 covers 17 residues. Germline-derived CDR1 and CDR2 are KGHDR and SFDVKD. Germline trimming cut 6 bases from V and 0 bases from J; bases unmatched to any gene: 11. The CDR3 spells CATSTPVSGVSTDTQYF. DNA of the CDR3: TGTGCCACCAGTACCCCCGTCAGCGGGGTGAGCACAGATACGCAGTATTTT.

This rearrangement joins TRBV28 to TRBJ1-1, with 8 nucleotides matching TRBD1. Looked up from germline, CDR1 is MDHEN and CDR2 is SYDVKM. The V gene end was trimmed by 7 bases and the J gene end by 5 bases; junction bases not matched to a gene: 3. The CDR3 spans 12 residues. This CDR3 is CASKTGVTEAFF. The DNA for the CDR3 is TGTGCCAGCAAGACAGGGGTTACTGAAGCTTTCTTT.

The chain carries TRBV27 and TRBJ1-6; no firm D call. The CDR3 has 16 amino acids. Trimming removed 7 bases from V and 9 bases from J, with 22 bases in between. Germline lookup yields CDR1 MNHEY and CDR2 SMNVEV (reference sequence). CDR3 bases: TGTGCCAGCACCCTATTATCCGATGGGCAGGTTTCACCCCTCCACTTT. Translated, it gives CASTLLSDGQVSPLHF.

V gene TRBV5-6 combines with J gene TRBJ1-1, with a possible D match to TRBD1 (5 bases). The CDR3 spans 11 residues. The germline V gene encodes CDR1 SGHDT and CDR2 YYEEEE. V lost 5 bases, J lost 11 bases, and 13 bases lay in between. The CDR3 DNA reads TGTGCCAGCAGTCAAGGAGGGGTTGCTTTCTTT. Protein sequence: CASSQGGVAFF.

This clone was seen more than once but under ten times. CDR3 nucleotides: TGCGCCAGCAGCCAAGAAGGGGCAGGGAATTCACCCCTCCACTTT. It is translated as CASSQEGAGNSPLHF. The chain carries TRBV4-1 and TRBJ1-6, with D perhaps TRBD1 (5 bases). Germline CDR1 MGHRA, CDR2 YSYEKL. The CDR3 consists of 15 residues. V was clipped by 0 bases and J by 7 bases, with 10 bases between them.

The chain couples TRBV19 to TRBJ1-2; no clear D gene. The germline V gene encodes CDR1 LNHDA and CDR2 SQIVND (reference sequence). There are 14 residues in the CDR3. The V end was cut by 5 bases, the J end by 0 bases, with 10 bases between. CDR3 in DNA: TGTGCCAGTAGTCCTCAGTCAGCTAACTATGGCTACACCTTC. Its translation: CASSPQSANYGYTF.

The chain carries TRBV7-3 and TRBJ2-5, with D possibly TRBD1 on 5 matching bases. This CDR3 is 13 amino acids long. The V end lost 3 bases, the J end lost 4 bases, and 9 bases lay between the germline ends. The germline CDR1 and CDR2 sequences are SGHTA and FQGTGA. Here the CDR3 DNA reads TGTGCCAGCAGCTTGGACAATTTAGAGACCCAGTACTTC. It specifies CASSLDNLETQYF.

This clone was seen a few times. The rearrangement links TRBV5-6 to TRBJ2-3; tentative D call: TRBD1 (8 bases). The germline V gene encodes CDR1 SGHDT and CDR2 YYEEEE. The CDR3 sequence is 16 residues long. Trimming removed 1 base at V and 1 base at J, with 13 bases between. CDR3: CASSLRGGQGTDTQYF. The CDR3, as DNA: TGTGCCAGCAGCTTGAGGGGGGGACAGGGCACAGATACGCAGTATTTT.

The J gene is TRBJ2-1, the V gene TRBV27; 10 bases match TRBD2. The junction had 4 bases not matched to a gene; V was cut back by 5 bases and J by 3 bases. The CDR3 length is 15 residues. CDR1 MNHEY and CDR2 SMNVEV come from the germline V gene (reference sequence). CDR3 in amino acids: CASSIQRGGYNEQFF. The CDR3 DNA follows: TGTGCCAGCAGTATACAGCGGGGGGGCTACAATGAGCAGTTCTTC.

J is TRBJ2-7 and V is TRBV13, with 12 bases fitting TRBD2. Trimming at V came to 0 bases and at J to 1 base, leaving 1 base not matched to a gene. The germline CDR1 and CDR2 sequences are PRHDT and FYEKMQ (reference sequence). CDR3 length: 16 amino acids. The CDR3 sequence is CASSLGTSGRSYEQYF. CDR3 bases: TGTGCCAGCAGCTTAGGAACTAGCGGGAGGTCCTACGAGCAGTACTTC.

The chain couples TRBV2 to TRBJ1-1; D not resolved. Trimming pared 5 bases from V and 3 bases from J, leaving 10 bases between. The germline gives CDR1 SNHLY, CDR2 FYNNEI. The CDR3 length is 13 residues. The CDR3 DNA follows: TGTGCCAGCAGTAGGCAGGCTGACACTGAAGCTTTCTTT. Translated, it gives CASSRQADTEAFF. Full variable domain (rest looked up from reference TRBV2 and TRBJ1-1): EPEVTQTPSHQVTQMGQEVILRCVPISNHLYFYWYRQILGQKVEFLVSFYNNEISEKSEIFDDQFSVERPDGSNFTLKIRSTKLEDSAMYFCASSRQADTEAFFGQGTRLTVV.

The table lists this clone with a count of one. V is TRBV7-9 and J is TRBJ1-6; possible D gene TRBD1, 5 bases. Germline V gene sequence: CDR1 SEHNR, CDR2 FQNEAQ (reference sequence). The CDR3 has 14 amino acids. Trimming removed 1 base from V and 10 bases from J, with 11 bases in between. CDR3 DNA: TGTGCCAGCAGCTTAGTCAGGGTGAGATCACCCCTCCACTTT. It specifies CASSLVRVRSPLHF.

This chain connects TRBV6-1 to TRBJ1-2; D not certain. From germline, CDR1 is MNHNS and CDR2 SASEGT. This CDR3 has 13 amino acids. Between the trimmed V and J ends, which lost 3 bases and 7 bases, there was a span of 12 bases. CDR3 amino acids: CASSEGSAAGYTF. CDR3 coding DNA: TGTGCCAGCAGTGAGGGGAGCGCGGCTGGCTACACCTTC.

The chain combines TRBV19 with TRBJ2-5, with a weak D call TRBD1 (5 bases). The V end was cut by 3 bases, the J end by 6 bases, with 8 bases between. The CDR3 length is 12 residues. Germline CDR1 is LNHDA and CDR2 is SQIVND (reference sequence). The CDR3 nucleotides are TGTGCCAGTAGTATCCCAGGGAAGACCCAGTACTTC. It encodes CASSIPGKTQYF.

CDR3 coding DNA: TGTGCCAGCAAACAGCGGGAGGGCCCCTACAATGAGCAGTTCTTC. Translating gives CASKQREGPYNEQFF. V gene TRBV6-5 combines with J gene TRBJ2-1; 10 nucleotides match TRBD2. V gave up 7 bases and J gave up 2 bases; unmatched junction bases: 5. Germline V gives CDR1 MNHEY, CDR2 SVGAGI. The length of the CDR3 is 15 residues.

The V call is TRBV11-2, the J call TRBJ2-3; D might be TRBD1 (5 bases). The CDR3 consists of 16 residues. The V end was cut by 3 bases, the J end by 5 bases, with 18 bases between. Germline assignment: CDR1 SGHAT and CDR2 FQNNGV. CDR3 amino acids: CASSFQGPDYEDTQYF. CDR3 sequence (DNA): TGTGCCAGCAGCTTTCAGGGTCCGGATTACGAAGATACGCAGTATTTT. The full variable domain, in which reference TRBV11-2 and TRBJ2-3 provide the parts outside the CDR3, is EAGVAQSPRYKIIEKRQSVAFWCNPISGHATLYWYQQILGQGPKLLIQFQNNGVVDDSQLPKDRFSAERLKGVDSTLKIQPAKLEDSAVYLCASSFQGPDYEDTQYFGPGTRLTVL.

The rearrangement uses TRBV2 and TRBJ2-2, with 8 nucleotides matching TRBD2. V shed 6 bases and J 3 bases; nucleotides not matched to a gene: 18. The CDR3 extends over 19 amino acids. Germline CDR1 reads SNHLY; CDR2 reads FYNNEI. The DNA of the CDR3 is TGTGCCAGCAGGCCCACCGGGACTAGGGGCGGGGGGTACACCGGGGAGCTGTTTTTT. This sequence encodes CASRPTGTRGGGYTGELFF.

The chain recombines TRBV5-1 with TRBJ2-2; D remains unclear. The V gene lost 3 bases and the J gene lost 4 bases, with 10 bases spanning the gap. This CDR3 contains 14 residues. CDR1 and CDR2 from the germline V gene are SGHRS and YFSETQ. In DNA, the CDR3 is TGCGCCAGCAGCTCGGAGACGAGCACCGGGGAGCTGTTTTTT. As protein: CASSSETSTGELFF. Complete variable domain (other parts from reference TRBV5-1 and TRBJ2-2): KAGVTQTPRYLIKTRGQQVTLSCSPISGHRSVSWYQQTPGQGLQFLFEYFSETQRNKGNFPGRFSGRQFSNSRSEMNVSTLELGDSALYLCASSSETSTGELFFGEGSRLTVL.

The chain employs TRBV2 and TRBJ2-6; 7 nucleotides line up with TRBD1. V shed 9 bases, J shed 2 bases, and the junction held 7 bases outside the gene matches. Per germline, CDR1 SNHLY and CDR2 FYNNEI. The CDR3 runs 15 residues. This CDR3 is CARRFRGTGANVLTF. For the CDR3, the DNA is TGTGCCAGGAGGTTCAGGGGGACTGGGGCCAACGTCCTGACTTTC.

The CDR3 region is CASSFTGTREYEQYF. CDR3 DNA: TGTGCCAGCAGTTTTACCGGGACTAGGGAGTACGAGCAGTACTTC. The chain couples TRBV28 to TRBJ2-7, with TRBD2 matching 8 bases. Germline CDR1 MDHEN, CDR2 SYDVKM. After removal of 3 bases from V and 4 bases from J, the junction contained 8 bases not matched to a gene. The CDR3 has 15 amino acids. Together with reference TRBV28 and TRBJ2-7, the CDR3 gives the full variable domain: DVKVTQSSRYLVKRTGEKVFLECVQDMDHENMFWYRQDPGLGLRLIYFSYDVKMKEKGDIPEGYSVSREKKERFSLILESASTNQTSMYLCASSFTGTREYEQYFGPGTRLTVT.